This TCR beta chain appears in the sequencing data of a study of radiotherapy plus CTLA-4 blockade in lung cancer. Study summary: Objective responses were observed in approximately 17% of patients, and disease control was achieved by approximately 30%.

General study points: In blood, after radiotherapy plus ipilimumab, tumor-derived TCR clones expanded. Early blood T cell clone dynamics reportedly forecast response best, with interferon-beta.

Focal radiation plus CTLA-4 blockade with ipilimumab was given to patients with chemo-refractory metastatic non-small-cell lung cancer. About this clone: Its specificity is not known.

V shed 10 bases, J shed 5 bases, and the junction held 12 bases outside the gene matches. CDR3 length: 14 residues. Germline CDR1 and CDR2: ENHRY and SYGVKD. Generated by immunoSEQ multiplex PCR, the TCRdb table keeps only in-frame clones and is missing some. The data hold 100,000 to 150,000 clones, with approximately 90% observed a single time. J is TRBJ2-5 and V is TRBV10-3; 8 positions match TRBD2. The TCR originated in a human donor with non-small cell lung cancer that progressed on radiotherapy plus ipilimumab. Sequenced here: peripheral blood, sampled from a patient treated with radiotherapy plus ipilimumab. CDR3 sequence: CATAPLAGGETQYF. The CDR3 DNA sequence: TGTGCCACGGCCCCTCTAGCGGGTGGGGAGACCCAGTACTTC.